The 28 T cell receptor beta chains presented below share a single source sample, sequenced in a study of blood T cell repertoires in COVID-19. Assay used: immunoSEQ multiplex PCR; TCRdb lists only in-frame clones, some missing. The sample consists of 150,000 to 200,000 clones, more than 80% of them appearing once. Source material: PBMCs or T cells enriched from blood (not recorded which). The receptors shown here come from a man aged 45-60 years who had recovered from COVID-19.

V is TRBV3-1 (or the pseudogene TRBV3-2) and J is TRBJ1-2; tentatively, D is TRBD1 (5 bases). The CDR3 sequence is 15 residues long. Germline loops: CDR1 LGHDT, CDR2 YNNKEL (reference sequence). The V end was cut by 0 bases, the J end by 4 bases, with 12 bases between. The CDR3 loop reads CASSQEMGRLYGYTF. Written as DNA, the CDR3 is TGTGCCAGCAGCCAAGAGATGGGGCGCCTCTATGGCTACACCTTC.

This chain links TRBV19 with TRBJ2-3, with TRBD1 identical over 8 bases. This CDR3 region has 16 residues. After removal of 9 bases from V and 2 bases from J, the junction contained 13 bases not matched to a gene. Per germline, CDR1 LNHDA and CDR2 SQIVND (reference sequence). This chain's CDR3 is CASTPLPGQATDTQYF. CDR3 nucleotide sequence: TGTGCCAGCACACCCCTCCCGGGACAGGCCACAGATACGCAGTATTTT.

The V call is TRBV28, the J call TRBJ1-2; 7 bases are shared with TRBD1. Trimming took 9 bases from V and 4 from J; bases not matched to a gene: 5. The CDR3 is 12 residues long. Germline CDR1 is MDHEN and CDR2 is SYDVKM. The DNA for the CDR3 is TGTGCCAGTTCCGGGACAGCCTATGGCTACACCTTC. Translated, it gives CASSGTAYGYTF.

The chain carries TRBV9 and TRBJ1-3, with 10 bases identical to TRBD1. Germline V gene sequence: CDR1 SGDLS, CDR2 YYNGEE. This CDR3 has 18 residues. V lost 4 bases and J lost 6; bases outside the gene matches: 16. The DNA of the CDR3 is TGTGCCAGCAGCCTCCGGGACAGGGGTGCATGGGCCCAAAACACCATATATTTT. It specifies CASSLRDRGAWAQNTIYF.

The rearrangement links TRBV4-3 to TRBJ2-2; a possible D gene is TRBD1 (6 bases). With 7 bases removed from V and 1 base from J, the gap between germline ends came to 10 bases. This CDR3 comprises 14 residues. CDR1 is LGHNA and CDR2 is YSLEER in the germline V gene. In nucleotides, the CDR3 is TGCGCCAGCAATAAGGGGGTGAACACCGGGGAGCTGTTTTTT. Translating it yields CASNKGVNTGELFF.

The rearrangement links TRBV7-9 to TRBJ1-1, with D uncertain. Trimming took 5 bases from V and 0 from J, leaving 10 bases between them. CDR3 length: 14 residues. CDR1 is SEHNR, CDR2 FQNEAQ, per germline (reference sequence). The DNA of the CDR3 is TGTGCCAGCAGCCCTCCTAATATGAACACTGAAGCTTTCTTT. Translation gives CASSPPNMNTEAFF. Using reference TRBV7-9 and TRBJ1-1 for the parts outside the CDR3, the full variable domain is DTGVSQNPRHKITKRGQNVTFRCDPISEHNRLYWYRQTLGQGPEFLTYFQNEAQLEKSRLLSDRFSAERPKGSFSTLEIQRTEQGDSAMYLCASSPPNMNTEAFFGQGTRLTVV.

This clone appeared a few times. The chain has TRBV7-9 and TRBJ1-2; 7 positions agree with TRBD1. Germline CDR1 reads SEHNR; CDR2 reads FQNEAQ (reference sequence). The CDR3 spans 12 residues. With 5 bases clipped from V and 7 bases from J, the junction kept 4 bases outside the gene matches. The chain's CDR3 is CASSLTGIGYTF. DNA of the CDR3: TGTGCCAGCAGCCTGACAGGGATTGGCTACACCTTC. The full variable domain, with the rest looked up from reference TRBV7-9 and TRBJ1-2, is DTGVSQNPRHKITKRGQNVTFRCDPISEHNRLYWYRQTLGQGPEFLTYFQNEAQLEKSRLLSDRFSAERPKGSFSTLEIQRTEQGDSAMYLCASSLTGIGYTFGSGTRLTVV.

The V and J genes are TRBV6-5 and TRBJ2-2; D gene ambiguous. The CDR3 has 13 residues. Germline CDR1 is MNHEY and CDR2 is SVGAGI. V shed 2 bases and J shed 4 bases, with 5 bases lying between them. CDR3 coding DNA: TGTGCCAGCAGTTACAGGAGCACCGGGGAGCTGTTTTTT. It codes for CASSYRSTGELFF.

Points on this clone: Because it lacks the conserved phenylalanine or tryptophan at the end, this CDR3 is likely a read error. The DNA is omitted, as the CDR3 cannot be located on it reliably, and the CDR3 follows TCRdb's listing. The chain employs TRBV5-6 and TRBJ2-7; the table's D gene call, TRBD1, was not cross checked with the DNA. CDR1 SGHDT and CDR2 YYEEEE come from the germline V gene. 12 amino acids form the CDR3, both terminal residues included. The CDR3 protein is CASSRWGSQLRI.

For the CDR3, the DNA is TGTGCCATCAGCGACCGGACAGGAGGAACCTACAATGAGCAGTTCTTC. Residues: CAISDRTGGTYNEQFF. This chain connects TRBV10-3 to TRBJ2-1; 7 nucleotides agree with TRBD1. The length of the CDR3 is 16 residues. CDR1 and CDR2 (germline): ENHRY, SYGVKD. V lost 6 bases to trimming and J lost 2 bases; unmatched junction nucleotides: 10.

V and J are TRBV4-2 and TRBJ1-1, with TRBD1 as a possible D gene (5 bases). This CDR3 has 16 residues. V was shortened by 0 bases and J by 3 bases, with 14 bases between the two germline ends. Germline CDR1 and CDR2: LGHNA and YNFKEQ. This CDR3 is CASSQEAGGTYTEAFF. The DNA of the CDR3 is TGTGCCAGCAGCCAAGAAGCGGGGGGGACTTACACTGAAGCTTTCTTT.

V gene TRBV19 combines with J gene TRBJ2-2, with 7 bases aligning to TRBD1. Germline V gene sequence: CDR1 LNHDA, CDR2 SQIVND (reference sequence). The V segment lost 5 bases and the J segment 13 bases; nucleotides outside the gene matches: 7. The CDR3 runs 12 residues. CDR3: CASSAQGWGLFF. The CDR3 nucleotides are TGTGCCAGTAGTGCACAGGGGTGGGGGCTGTTTTTT.

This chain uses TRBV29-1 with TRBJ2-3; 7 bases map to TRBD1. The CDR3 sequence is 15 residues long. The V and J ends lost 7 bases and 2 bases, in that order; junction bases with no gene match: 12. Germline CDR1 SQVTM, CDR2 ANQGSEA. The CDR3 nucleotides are TGCAGCGGCCGGGACAGCTCAACCTACACAGATACGCAGTATTTT. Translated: CSGRDSSTYTDTQYF.

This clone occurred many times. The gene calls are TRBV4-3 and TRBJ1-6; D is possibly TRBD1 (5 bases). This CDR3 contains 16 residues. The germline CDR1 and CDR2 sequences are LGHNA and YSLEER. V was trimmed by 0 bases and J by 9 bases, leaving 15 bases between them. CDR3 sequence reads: CASSQDLGGRGSPLHF. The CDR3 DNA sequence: TGCGCCAGCAGCCAAGATTTGGGCGGGAGGGGTTCACCCCTCCACTTT.

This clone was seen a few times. The CDR3 DNA is TGTGCCAGCTCACTAGGGACAGGGCCGGGGTCCTATGGCTACACCTTC. Amino acid sequence: CASSLGTGPGSYGYTF. The chain is built from TRBV18 and TRBJ1-2; 9 positions match TRBD1. The CDR3 contains 16 residues. Germline V gene lookup returns CDR1 KGHSH and CDR2 LQKENI. Trimming cost V 4 bases and J 4 bases; bases outside gene matches: 10.

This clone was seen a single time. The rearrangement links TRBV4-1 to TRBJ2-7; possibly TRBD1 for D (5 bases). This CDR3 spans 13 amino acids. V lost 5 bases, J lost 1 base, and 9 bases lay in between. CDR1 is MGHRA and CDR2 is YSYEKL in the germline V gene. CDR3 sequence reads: CASSSRQSYEQYF. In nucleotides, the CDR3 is TGCGCCAGCAGCTCCAGACAGTCCTACGAGCAGTACTTC.

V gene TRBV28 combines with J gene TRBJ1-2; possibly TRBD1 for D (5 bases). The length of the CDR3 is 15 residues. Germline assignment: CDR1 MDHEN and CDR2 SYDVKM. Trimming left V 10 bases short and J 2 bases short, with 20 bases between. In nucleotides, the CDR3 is TGTGCCACCAACCCGGGGGACGGGTCCAACTATGGCTACACCTTC. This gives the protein CATNPGDGSNYGYTF.

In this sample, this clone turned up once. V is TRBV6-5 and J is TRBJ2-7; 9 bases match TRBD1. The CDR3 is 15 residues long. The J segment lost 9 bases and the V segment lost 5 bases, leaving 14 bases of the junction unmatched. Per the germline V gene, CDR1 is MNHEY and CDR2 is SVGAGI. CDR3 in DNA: TGTGCCAGCAGTACACTGGGACAGGGTTACCTCGGGCAGTACTTC. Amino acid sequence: CASSTLGQGYLGQYF.

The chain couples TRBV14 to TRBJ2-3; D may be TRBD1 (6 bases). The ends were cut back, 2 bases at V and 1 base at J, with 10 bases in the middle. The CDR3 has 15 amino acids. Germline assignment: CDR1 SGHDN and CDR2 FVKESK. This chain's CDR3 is CASSQPGHGTDTQYF. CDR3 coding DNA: TGTGCCAGCAGCCAACCGGGACACGGCACAGATACGCAGTATTTT.

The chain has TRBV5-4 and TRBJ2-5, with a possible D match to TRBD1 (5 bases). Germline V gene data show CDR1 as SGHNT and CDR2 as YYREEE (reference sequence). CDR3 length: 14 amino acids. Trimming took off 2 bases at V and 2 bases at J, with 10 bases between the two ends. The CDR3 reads CASSFRDSQETQYF. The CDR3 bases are TGTGCCAGCAGCTTCCGAGACAGTCAAGAGACCCAGTACTTC.

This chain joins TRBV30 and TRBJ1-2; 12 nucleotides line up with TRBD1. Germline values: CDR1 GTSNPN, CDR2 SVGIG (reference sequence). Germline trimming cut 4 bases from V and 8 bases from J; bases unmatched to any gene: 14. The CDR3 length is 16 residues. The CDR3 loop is CAWILPGTGGIKGYTF. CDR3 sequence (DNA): TGTGCCTGGATTCTTCCCGGGACAGGGGGCATTAAGGGCTACACCTTC.

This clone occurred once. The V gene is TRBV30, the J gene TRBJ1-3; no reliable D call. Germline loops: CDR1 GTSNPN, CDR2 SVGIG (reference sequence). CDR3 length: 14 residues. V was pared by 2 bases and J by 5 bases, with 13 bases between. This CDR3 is CAWSLSTSRNTIYF. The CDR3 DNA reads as TGTGCCTGGAGTTTAAGCACCTCAAGAAACACCATATATTTT.

The CDR3 sequence is CASSQDGDRNQPQHF. CDR3 sequence (DNA): TGCGCCAGCAGCCAAGATGGGGACAGAAATCAGCCCCAGCATTTT. The rearrangement links TRBV4-1 to TRBJ1-5, with 7 bases fitting TRBD1. V trimming: 0 bases; J trimming: 4 bases; junction bases outside the gene matches: 3. In germline, CDR1 is MGHRA, CDR2 YSYEKL. The CDR3 runs 15 residues.

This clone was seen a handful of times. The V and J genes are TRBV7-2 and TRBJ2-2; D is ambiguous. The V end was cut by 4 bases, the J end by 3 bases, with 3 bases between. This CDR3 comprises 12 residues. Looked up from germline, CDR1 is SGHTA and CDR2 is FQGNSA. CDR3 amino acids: CASSSYTGELFF. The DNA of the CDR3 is TGTGCCAGCAGCTCCTACACCGGGGAGCTGTTTTTT.

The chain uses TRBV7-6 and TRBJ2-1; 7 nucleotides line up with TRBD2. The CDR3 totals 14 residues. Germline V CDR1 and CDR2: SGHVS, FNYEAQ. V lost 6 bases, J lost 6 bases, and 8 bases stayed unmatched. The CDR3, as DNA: TGTGCCAGCAGTTCAGCGGGGCCTGCCAATGAGCAGTTCTTC. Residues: CASSSAGPANEQFF.

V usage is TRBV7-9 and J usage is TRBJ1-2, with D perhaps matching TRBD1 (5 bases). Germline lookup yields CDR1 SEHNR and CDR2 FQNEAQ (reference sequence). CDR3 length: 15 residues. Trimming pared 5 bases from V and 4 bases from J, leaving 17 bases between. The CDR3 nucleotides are TGTGCCAGCAGCCCGAGCCTGACAGCTACCTATGGCTACACCTTC. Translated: CASSPSLTATYGYTF.

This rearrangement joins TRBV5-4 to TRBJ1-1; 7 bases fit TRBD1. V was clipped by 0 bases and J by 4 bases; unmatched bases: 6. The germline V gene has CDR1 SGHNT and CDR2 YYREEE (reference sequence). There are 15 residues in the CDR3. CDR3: CASSLEGALSTEAFF. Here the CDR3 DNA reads TGTGCCAGCAGCTTGGAGGGGGCACTGAGCACTGAAGCTTTCTTT.

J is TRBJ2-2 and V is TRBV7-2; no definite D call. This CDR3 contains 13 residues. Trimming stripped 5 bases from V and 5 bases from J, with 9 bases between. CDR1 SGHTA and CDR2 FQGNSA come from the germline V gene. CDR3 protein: CASSPRPTGELFF. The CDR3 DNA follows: TGTGCCAGCAGCCCGAGGCCGACCGGGGAGCTGTTTTTT.